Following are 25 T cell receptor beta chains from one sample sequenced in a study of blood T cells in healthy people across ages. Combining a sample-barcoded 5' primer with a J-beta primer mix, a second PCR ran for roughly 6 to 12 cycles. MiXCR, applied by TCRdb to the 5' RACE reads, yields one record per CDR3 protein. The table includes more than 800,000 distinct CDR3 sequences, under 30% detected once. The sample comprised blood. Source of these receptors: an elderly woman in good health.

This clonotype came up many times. The CDR3 coding sequence is TGCGCCAGCAGCTCTACCCGGACACCCAATCAGCCCCAGCATTTT. This gives the protein CASSSTRTPNQPQHF. The chain carries TRBV5-1 and TRBJ1-5, with a possible D match to TRBD1 (5 bases). Trimming cost V 3 bases and J 3 bases, with 13 bases left between them. The germline V gene has CDR1 SGHRS and CDR2 YFSETQ. CDR3 length: 15 residues.

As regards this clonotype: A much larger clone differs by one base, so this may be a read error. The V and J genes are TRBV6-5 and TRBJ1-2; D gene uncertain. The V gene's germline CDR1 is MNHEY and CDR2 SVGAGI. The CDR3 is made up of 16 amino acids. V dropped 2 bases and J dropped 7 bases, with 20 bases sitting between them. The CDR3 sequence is CASSYGPTEVRLGYTF. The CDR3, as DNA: TGTGCCAGCAGTTACGGGCCTACAGAGGTACGCCTTGGCTACACCTTC.

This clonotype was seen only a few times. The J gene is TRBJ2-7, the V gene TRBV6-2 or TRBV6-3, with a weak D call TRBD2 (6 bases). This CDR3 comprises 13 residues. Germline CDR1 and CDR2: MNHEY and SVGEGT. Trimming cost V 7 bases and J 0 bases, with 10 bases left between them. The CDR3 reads CASNGGNSYEQYF. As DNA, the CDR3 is TGTGCCAGCAATGGCGGGAACTCCTACGAGCAGTACTTC.

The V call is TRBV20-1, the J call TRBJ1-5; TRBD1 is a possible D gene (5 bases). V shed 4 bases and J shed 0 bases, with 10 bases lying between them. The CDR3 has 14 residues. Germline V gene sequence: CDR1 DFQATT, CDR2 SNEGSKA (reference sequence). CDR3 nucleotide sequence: TGCAGTGCTACCCCAGGGAGTAGCAATCAGCCCCAGCATTTT. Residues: CSATPGSSNQPQHF.

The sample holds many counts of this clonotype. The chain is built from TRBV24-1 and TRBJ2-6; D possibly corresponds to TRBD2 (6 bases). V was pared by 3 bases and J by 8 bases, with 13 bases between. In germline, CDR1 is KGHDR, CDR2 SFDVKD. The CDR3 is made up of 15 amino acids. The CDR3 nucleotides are TGTGCCACCAGTGATCCACGGGACTTGACCAACGTCCTGACTTTC. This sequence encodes CATSDPRDLTNVLTF.

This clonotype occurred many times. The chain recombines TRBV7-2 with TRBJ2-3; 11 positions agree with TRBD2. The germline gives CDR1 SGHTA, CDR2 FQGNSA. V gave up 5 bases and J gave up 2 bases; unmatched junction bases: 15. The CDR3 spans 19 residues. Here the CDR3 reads CASSASLAGGKGATDTQYF. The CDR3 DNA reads TGTGCCAGCAGCGCCAGCCTAGCGGGGGGTAAAGGGGCCACAGATACGCAGTATTTT.

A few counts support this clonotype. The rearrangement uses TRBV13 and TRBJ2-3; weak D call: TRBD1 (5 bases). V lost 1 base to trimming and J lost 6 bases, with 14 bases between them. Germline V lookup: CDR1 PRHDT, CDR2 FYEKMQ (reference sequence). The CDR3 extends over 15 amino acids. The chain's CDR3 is CASSLEGRMGDTQYF. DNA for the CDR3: TGTGCCAGCAGCTTAGAGGGGCGGATGGGCGATACGCAGTATTTT. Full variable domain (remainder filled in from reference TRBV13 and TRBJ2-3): AAGVIQSPRHLIKEKRETATLKCYPIPRHDTVYWYQQGPGQDPQFLISFYEKMQSDKGSIPDRFSAQQFSDYHSELNMSSLELGDSALYFCASSLEGRMGDTQYFGPGTRLTVL.

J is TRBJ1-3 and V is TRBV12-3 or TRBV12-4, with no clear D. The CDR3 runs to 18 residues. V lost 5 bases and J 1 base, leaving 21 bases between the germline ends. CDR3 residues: CASSANPGRGPSGNTIYF. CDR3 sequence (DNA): TGTGCCAGCAGTGCCAACCCGGGAAGAGGGCCTTCTGGAAACACCATATATTTT.

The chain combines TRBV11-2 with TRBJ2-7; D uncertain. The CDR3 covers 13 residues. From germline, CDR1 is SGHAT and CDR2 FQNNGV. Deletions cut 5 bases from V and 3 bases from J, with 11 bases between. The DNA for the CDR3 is TGTGCCAGCAGCAGAGTAGCTTTCTACGAGCAGTACTTC. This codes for CASSRVAFYEQYF.

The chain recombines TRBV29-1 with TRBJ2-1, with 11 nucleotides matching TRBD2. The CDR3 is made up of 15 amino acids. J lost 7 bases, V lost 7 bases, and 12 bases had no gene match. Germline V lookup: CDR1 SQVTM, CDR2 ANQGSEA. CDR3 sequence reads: CSAMRSSGGYNEQFF. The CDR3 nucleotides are TGCAGCGCCATGCGGTCTAGCGGGGGGTATAATGAGCAGTTCTTC.

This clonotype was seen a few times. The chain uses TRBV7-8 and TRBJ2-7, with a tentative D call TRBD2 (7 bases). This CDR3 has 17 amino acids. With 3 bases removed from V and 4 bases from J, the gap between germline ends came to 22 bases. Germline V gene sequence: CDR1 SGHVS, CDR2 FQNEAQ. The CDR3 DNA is TGTGCCAGCAGCTTGGGGCCACAGGGAGGGTCAGGATACGAGCAGTACTTC. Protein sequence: CASSLGPQGGSGYEQYF.

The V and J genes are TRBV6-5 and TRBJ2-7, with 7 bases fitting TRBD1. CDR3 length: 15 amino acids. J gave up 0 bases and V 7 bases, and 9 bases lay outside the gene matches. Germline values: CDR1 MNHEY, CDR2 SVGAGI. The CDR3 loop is CASNSGDSHSYEQYF. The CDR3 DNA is TGTGCCAGCAACTCCGGGGACAGTCACTCCTACGAGCAGTACTTC.

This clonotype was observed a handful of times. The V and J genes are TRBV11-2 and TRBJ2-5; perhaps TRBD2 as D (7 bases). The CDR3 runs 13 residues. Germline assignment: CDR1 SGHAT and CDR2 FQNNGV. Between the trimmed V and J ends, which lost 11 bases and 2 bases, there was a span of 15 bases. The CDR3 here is CAGAGGRQETQYF. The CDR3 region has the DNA TGTGCCGGTGCCGGGGGGCGGCAAGAGACCCAGTACTTC.

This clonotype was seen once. The DNA for the CDR3 is TGTGCCAGCAGTCAAACAGGTCGAATTCGACGTTCACCCCTCCACTTT. Translated, it gives CASSQTGRIRRSPLHF. The chain carries TRBV5-6 and TRBJ1-6; weak D call: TRBD1 (5 bases). The CDR3 length is 16 residues. The ends were cut back, 5 bases at V and 9 bases at J, with 21 bases in the middle. Germline assignment: CDR1 SGHDT and CDR2 YYEEEE.

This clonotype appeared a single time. The CDR3 DNA reads as TGTGCCAGCAGCCGTTATCTCGGCACAGATACGCAGTATTTT. Translating gives CASSRYLGTDTQYF. V usage is TRBV7-2 and J usage is TRBJ2-3; D is ambiguous. The CDR3 loop spans 14 amino acids. Looked up from germline, CDR1 is SGHTA and CDR2 is FQGNSA. Deletions cut 5 bases from V and 1 base from J, with 10 bases between.

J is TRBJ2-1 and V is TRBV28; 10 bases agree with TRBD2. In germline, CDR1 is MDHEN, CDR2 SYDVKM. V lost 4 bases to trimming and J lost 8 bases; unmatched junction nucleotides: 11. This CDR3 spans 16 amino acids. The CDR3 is CASSSPGTSVSDEQFF. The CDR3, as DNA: TGTGCCAGCAGTTCGCCCGGGACTAGCGTCTCCGATGAGCAGTTCTTC. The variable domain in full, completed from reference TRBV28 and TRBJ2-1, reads DVKVTQSSRYLVKRTGEKVFLECVQDMDHENMFWYRQDPGLGLRLIYFSYDVKMKEKGDIPEGYSVSREKKERFSLILESASTNQTSMYLCASSSPGTSVSDEQFFGPGTRLTVL.

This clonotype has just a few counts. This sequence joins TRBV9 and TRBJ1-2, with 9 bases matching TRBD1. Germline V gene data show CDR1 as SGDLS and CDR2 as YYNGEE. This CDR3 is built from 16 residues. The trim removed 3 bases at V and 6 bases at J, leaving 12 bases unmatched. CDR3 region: CASSAQGGDRANGYTF. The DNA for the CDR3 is TGTGCCAGCAGCGCCCAGGGGGGGGACAGGGCGAATGGCTACACCTTC.

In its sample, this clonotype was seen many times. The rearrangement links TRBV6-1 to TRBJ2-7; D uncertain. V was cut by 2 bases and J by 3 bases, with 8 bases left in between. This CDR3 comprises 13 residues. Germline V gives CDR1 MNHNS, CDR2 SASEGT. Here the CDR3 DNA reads TGTGCCAGCAGTGAACTCCTACGCTACGAGCAGTACTTC. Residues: CASSELLRYEQYF.

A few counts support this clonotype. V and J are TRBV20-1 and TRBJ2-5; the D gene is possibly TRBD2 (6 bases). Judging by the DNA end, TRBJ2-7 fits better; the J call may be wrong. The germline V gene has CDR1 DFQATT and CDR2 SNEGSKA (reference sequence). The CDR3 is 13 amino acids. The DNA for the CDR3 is TGCAGTGCTAGTCAGCCCGGAGGGAGCGAGCAGTACTTC. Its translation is CSASQPGGSEQYF.

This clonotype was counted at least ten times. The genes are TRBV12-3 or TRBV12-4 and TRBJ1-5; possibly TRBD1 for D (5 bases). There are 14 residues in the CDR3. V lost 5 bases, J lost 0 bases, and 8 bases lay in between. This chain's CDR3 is CASSPDSSNQPQHF. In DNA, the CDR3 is TGTGCCAGCAGTCCTGACAGTAGCAATCAGCCCCAGCATTTT.

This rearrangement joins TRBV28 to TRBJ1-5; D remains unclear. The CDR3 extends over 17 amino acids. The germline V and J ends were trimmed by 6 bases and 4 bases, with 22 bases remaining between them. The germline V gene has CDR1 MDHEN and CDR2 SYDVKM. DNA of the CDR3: TGTGCCAGCAGCCCCCTCAAAGGAGACGGTCTTAATCAGCCCCAGCATTTT. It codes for CASSPLKGDGLNQPQHF.

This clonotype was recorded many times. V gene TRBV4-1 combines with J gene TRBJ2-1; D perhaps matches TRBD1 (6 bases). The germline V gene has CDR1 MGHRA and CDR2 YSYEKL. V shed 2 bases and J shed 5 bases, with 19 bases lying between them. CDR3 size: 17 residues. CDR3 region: CASSQNRVRSPDNEQFF. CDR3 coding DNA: TGCGCCAGCAGCCAAAACAGGGTTCGATCCCCGGACAATGAGCAGTTCTTC.

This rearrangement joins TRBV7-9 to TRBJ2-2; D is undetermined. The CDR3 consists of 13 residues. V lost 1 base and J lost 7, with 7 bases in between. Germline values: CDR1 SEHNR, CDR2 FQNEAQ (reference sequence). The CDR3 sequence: CASSLVGIGELFF. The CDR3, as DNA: TGTGCCAGCAGCTTAGTGGGGATCGGGGAGCTGTTTTTT.

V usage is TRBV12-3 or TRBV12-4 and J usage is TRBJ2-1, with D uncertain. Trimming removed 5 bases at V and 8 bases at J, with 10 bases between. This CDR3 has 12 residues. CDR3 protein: CASSPTMDEQFF. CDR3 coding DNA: TGTGCCAGCAGTCCCACCATGGATGAGCAGTTCTTC.

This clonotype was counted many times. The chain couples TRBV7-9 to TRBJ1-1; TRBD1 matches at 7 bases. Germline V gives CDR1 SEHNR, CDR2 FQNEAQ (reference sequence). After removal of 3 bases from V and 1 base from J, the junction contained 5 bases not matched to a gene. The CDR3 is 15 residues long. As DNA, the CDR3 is TGTGCCAGCAGCTTTGACCGGGACAGGAACACTGAAGCTTTCTTT. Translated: CASSFDRDRNTEAFF.